A single sample is the source of the 30 T cell receptor beta chains below, sequenced in a study of CD8 T cells in Susac syndrome. Random hexamers were used to reverse transcribe roughly 0.5 to 1 ug of RNA. TCRdb re-called the immunoSEQ multiplex PCR reads with MiXCR, one entry per CDR3 protein. This table holds some 100,000 distinct CDR3 sequences, about nine tenths found once. Sequencing used CD8+ T cells from PBMCs. These receptors all come from a human donor in good health.

This rearrangement joins TRBV6-6 to TRBJ2-7, with D perhaps TRBD2 (5 bases). V was shortened by 2 bases and J by 4 bases, with 12 bases between the two germline ends. This CDR3 comprises 14 residues. Germline loops: CDR1 MNHNY, CDR2 SVGAGI (reference sequence). CDR3 nucleotides: TGTGCCAGCAGTTACGGCGGGTCCCCGTACGAGCAGTACTTC. Its translation: CASSYGGSPYEQYF.

V and J are TRBV6-2 or TRBV6-3 and TRBJ2-1, with D perhaps matching TRBD2 (5 bases). The CDR3 runs 14 residues. Germline CDR1 MNHEY, CDR2 SVGEGT. The V gene lost 8 bases and the J gene lost 6 bases, with 17 bases spanning the gap. CDR3 residues: CASLREGKVNEQFF. The CDR3 DNA reads as TGTGCCAGCCTACGAGAGGGTAAGGTCAATGAGCAGTTCTTC.

The genes are TRBV6-5 and TRBJ2-6, with D possibly TRBD1 on 5 matching bases. The CDR3 sequence is 15 residues long. Trimming pared 7 bases from V and 0 bases from J, leaving 10 bases between. The germline V gene encodes CDR1 MNHEY and CDR2 SVGAGI. As DNA, the CDR3 is TGTGCCAGCACTCCAGGGTTCTCTGGGGCCAACGTCCTGACTTTC. Protein: CASTPGFSGANVLTF.

For the CDR3, the DNA is TGTGCCAGCAGTTACGGGGGGCCCACCTACGAGCAGTACTTC. Encoded protein: CASSYGGPTYEQYF. The rearrangement links TRBV6-2 or TRBV6-3 to TRBJ2-7, with D perhaps being TRBD1 or TRBD2 (6 bases each). V gave up 2 bases and J gave up 2 bases, with 10 bases separating them. Per the germline V gene, CDR1 is MNHEY and CDR2 is SVGEGT. The CDR3 consists of 14 residues.

The V and J genes are TRBV4-3 and TRBJ2-1, with unresolved D. V was pared by 2 bases and J by 5 bases, with 16 bases between. CDR3 size: 16 residues. Germline V lookup: CDR1 LGHNA, CDR2 YSLEER. The CDR3 DNA sequence: TGCGCCAGCAGCCAACGCTTCGGCGGCTTTAACAATGAGCAGTTCTTC. As protein: CASSQRFGGFNNEQFF.

The CDR3, as DNA: TGCAGCGTTGACGTTCCAGGGGGCACCTACGAGCAGTACTTC. It is translated as CSVDVPGGTYEQYF. The gene calls are TRBV29-1 and TRBJ2-7; 8 bases fit TRBD1. V shed 3 bases, J shed 2 bases, and the junction held 6 bases outside the gene matches. In germline, CDR1 is SQVTM, CDR2 ANQGSEA. This CDR3 spans 14 amino acids.

The chain links TRBV7-6 to TRBJ2-1, with D unresolved. The CDR3 loop spans 14 amino acids. Germline V CDR1 and CDR2: SGHVS, FNYEAQ. V dropped 1 base and J dropped 2 bases, with 6 bases sitting between them. CDR3 amino acids: CASSLVSPYNEQFF. In nucleotides, the CDR3 is TGTGCCAGCAGCTTAGTCTCTCCCTACAATGAGCAGTTCTTC.

The chain links TRBV20-1 to TRBJ2-1; 14 bases are shared with TRBD2. The CDR3 extends over 16 amino acids. Trimming removed 6 bases from V and 7 bases from J; junction bases left unmatched: 11. In germline, CDR1 is DFQATT, CDR2 SNEGSKA (reference sequence). The CDR3 bases are TGCAGTGCCTCCGGGACTAGCGGGGGACCCCGGAATGAGCAGTTCTTC. It translates to CSASGTSGGPRNEQFF.

The V gene is TRBV30, the J gene TRBJ2-1, with D unresolved. Germline CDR1 is GTSNPN and CDR2 is SVGIG (reference sequence). V shed 0 bases and J shed 1 base, with 10 bases lying between them. CDR3 length: 15 amino acids. This chain's CDR3 is CAWSVVLGSYNEQFF. The DNA of the CDR3 is TGTGCCTGGAGTGTTGTCTTAGGTTCCTACAATGAGCAGTTCTTC.

The sample holds one count of this clonotype. V and J are TRBV29-1 and TRBJ1-2; tentatively, D is TRBD1 (6 bases). The CDR3 is made up of 13 amino acids. Germline V lookup: CDR1 SQVTM, CDR2 ANQGSEA. The germline V and J ends were trimmed by 1 base and 5 bases, with 11 bases remaining between them. CDR3 protein: CSVEARGRYGYTF. In DNA, the CDR3 is TGCAGCGTTGAAGCGAGGGGGAGATATGGCTACACCTTC.

The V gene is TRBV5-6, the J gene TRBJ1-5; D perhaps matches TRBD1 (5 bases). The V end lost 3 bases, the J end lost 9 bases, and 16 bases lay between the germline ends. CDR3 length equals 14 residues. The V gene's germline CDR1 is SGHDT and CDR2 YYEEEE. CDR3 protein: CASSSGPPRRPQHF. DNA for the CDR3: TGTGCCAGCAGCTCGGGACCGCCTCGGCGGCCCCAGCATTTT.

The V gene is TRBV6-5, the J gene TRBJ1-2; the D is unclear. The CDR3 sequence is 13 residues long. V lost 4 bases and J 2 bases, leaving 8 bases between the germline ends. CDR1 MNHEY and CDR2 SVGAGI come from the germline V gene. Here the CDR3 reads CASSLTLNYGYTF. Written as DNA, the CDR3 is TGTGCCAGCAGTTTGACGCTAAACTATGGCTACACCTTC.

This clonotype was counted once. This CDR3 reads CASSVRGATSGNTDTQYF. The CDR3 DNA follows: TGTGCCAGCAGCGTAAGAGGGGCGACTAGCGGGAACACAGATACGCAGTATTTT. The chain uses TRBV9 and TRBJ2-3, with 11 bases that match TRBD2. Trimming took 1 base from V and 2 from J; bases not matched to a gene: 9. Germline loops: CDR1 SGDLS, CDR2 YYNGEE. The CDR3 is made up of 18 amino acids.

This chain links TRBV28 with TRBJ2-1, with TRBD2 identical over 11 bases. The junction had 6 bases not matched to a gene; V was cut back by 8 bases and J by 0 bases. This CDR3 is built from 16 residues. Germline-derived CDR1 and CDR2 are MDHEN and SYDVKM. The CDR3 here is CASGGLAAISYNEQFF. The CDR3 bases are TGTGCCAGCGGGGGACTAGCGGCCATCTCCTACAATGAGCAGTTCTTC.

The chain links TRBV7-9 to TRBJ2-1, with 7 bases that match TRBD2. J was trimmed by 8 bases and V by 5 bases; bases with no gene match: 18. The CDR3 totals 17 residues. Germline V gives CDR1 SEHNR, CDR2 FQNEAQ (reference sequence). The CDR3 region has the DNA TGTGCCAGCAGCGCTTCACCGGGACTAAGTACCCCAGATGAGCAGTTCTTC. Its protein is CASSASPGLSTPDEQFF.

V and J are TRBV2 and TRBJ2-7; perhaps TRBD1 as D (6 bases). CDR3 length equals 14 residues. Germline V gene sequence: CDR1 SNHLY, CDR2 FYNNEI. V shed 8 bases and J shed 1 base, with 15 bases lying between them. CDR3 bases: TGTGCCAGCTCCGGGACACTGGAGTCCTACGAGCAGTACTTC. Its translation is CASSGTLESYEQYF.

The V call is TRBV20-1, the J call TRBJ2-7; D is possibly TRBD1 (5 bases). Germline CDR1 reads DFQATT; CDR2 reads SNEGSKA (reference sequence). V was shortened by 0 bases and J by 3 bases, with 12 bases between the two germline ends. This CDR3 contains 14 residues. The CDR3: CSARDGQGIYEQYF. CDR3 bases: TGCAGTGCTAGAGATGGGCAGGGTATCTACGAGCAGTACTTC.

This clonotype showed up just once. This chain connects TRBV15 to TRBJ2-5; TRBD2 agrees at 7 bases. With 5 bases clipped from V and 1 base from J, the junction kept 7 bases outside the gene matches. This CDR3 has 15 residues. Per germline, CDR1 LNHNV and CDR2 YYDKDF (reference sequence). The DNA for the CDR3 is TGTGCCACCAGCTTCCGCCAGCGGGGCCAAGAGACCCAGTACTTC. This codes for CATSFRQRGQETQYF.

The chain uses TRBV4-2 and TRBJ1-1; no clear D. The CDR3 has 13 residues. CDR1 and CDR2 (germline): LGHNA, YNFKEQ. Trimming shortened V by 3 bases and J by 5 bases, and 10 bases separated the two germline ends. CDR3 in amino acids: CASSQELKTEAFF. For the CDR3, the DNA is TGTGCCAGCAGCCAGGAATTAAAGACTGAAGCTTTCTTT.

The chain recombines TRBV20-1 with TRBJ2-1; 10 nucleotides agree with TRBD2. This CDR3 contains 15 residues. J gave up 4 bases and V 6 bases, and 9 bases lay outside the gene matches. Germline CDR1 is DFQATT and CDR2 is SNEGSKA (reference sequence). The CDR3 protein is CSATASGSSYNEQFF. The CDR3 nucleotides are TGCAGTGCGACTGCTAGCGGGAGTTCTTACAATGAGCAGTTCTTC.

About this clonotype itself: The limits of the CDR3 on the DNA are not certain, so only TCRdb's listed CDR3 is given. The V and J genes are TRBV28 and TRBJ2-2; TRBD2 is the table's D call, not checked against the DNA. The length of the CDR3 is 15 amino acids, counting both ends. Germline V gene data show CDR1 as MDHEN and CDR2 as SYDVKM. The CDR3 is CALTGGGKTPGSCFF.

V and J are TRBV3-1 and TRBJ2-7, with 10 positions matching TRBD2. CDR3 length: 14 residues. Trimming took 2 bases from V and 5 from J; bases not matched to a gene: 3. Germline lookup yields CDR1 LGHDT and CDR2 YNNKEL (reference sequence). This CDR3 reads CASSQLAGDHEQYF. The CDR3 nucleotides are TGTGCCAGCAGCCAACTAGCGGGGGACCACGAGCAGTACTTC.

This chain uses TRBV6-5 with TRBJ1-4, with 10 bases fitting TRBD1. CDR1 is MNHEY, CDR2 SVGAGI, per germline. The CDR3 has 15 amino acids. Germline trimming cut 1 base from V and 7 bases from J; bases unmatched to any gene: 3. This CDR3 is CASSYWGQGSEKLFF. The CDR3 coding sequence is TGTGCCAGCAGTTACTGGGGACAGGGGAGTGAAAAACTGTTTTTT.

The chain uses TRBV5-1 and TRBJ1-4; D gene ambiguous. The CDR3 has 15 residues. The V gene lost 5 bases and the J gene lost 7 bases, with 18 bases spanning the gap. Germline V CDR1 and CDR2: SGHRS, YFSETQ. The CDR3 coding sequence is TGCGCCAGCAGTCTGATTGGAGGGTCTTTTGAAAAACTGTTTTTT. It translates to CASSLIGGSFEKLFF. The variable domain in full, with the rest retrieved from reference TRBV5-1 and TRBJ1-4, is KAGVTQTPRYLIKTRGQQVTLSCSPISGHRSVSWYQQTPGQGLQFLFEYFSETQRNKGNFPGRFSGRQFSNSRSEMNVSTLELGDSALYLCASSLIGGSFEKLFFGSGTQLSVL.

The DNA of the CDR3 is TGTGCCAGCAGTCAAATCGGGGGGACCCGTTACGAGCAGTACTTC. It specifies CASSQIGGTRYEQYF. The chain is built from TRBV28 and TRBJ2-7; 7 nucleotides match TRBD2. From germline, CDR1 is MDHEN and CDR2 SYDVKM. This CDR3 comprises 15 residues. The ends lost 5 bases at V and 4 bases at J; junction bases unmatched: 11.

This clonotype was detected once. The junction does not match germline at one end; this may be a read error. V usage is TRBV19 and J usage is TRBJ1-1, with TRBD1 matching 7 bases. Germline V gives CDR1 LNHDA, CDR2 SQIVND (reference sequence). The CDR3 spans 13 residues. CDR3 in amino acids: CASREQGNAEAFF. In DNA, the CDR3 is TGTGCCAGTCGGGAACAGGGGAACGCTGAAGCTTTCTTT. The whole variable domain, filled in from reference TRBV19 and TRBJ1-1, reads DGGITQSPKYLFRKEGQNVTLSCEQNLNHDAMYWYRQDPGQGLRLIYYSQIVNDFQKGDIAEGYSVSREKKESFPLTVTSAQKNPTAFYLCASREQGNAEAFFGQGTRLTVV.

The chain has TRBV20-1 and TRBJ2-2; D gene uncertain. The CDR3 is 14 residues long. Germline V gives CDR1 DFQATT, CDR2 SNEGSKA (reference sequence). V lost 3 bases and J 10 bases, leaving 18 bases between the germline ends. The CDR3 sequence is CSARPENSLSELFF. CDR3 coding DNA: TGCAGTGCTAGGCCGGAAAATTCCTTATCGGAGCTGTTTTTT.

The chain combines TRBV7-9 with TRBJ2-1; no firm D call. V dropped 5 bases and J dropped 0 bases, with 11 bases sitting between them. Germline CDR1 reads SEHNR; CDR2 reads FQNEAQ (reference sequence). There are 15 residues in the CDR3. CDR3 nucleotide sequence: TGTGCCAGCAGCATTATAGTCGGCTCCTACAATGAGCAGTTCTTC. Protein product: CASSIIVGSYNEQFF.

The chain combines TRBV12-3 or TRBV12-4 with TRBJ2-7; TRBD2 agrees at 13 bases. V was clipped by 5 bases and J by 2 bases; unmatched bases: 3. CDR3 length: 15 residues. DNA of the CDR3: TGTGCCAGCAGTATAACTAGCGGGGGGGCCTACGAGCAGTACTTC. Its translation is CASSITSGGAYEQYF.

V and J are TRBV5-1 and TRBJ1-1; D not resolved. The CDR3 is made up of 16 amino acids. Between the trimmed V and J ends, which lost 4 bases and 6 bases, there was a span of 22 bases. CDR1 and CDR2 (germline): SGHRS, YFSETQ. This CDR3 is CASSREGVKREAEAFF. The CDR3 DNA reads as TGCGCCAGCAGCCGGGAGGGAGTTAAGAGGGAAGCTGAAGCTTTCTTT.